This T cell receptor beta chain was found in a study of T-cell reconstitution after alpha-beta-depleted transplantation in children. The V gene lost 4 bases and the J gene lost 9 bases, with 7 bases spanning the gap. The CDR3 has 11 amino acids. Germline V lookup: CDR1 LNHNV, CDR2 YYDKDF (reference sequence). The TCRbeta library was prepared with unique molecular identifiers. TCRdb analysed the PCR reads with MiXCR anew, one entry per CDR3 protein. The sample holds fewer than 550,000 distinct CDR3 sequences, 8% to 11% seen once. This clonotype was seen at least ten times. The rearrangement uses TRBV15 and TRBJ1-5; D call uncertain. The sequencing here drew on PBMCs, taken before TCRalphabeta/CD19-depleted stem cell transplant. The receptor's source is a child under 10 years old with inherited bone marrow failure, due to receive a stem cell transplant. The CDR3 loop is CATSNPGPQHF. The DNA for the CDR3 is TGTGCCACCAGCAACCCAGGGCCCCAGCATTTT. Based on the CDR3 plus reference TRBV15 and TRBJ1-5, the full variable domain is DAMVIQNPRYQVTQFGKPVTLSCSQTLNHNVMYWYQQKSSQAPKLLFHYYDKDFNNEADTPDNFQSRRPNTSFCFLDIRSPGLGDTAMYLCATSNPGPQHFGDGTRLSIL.